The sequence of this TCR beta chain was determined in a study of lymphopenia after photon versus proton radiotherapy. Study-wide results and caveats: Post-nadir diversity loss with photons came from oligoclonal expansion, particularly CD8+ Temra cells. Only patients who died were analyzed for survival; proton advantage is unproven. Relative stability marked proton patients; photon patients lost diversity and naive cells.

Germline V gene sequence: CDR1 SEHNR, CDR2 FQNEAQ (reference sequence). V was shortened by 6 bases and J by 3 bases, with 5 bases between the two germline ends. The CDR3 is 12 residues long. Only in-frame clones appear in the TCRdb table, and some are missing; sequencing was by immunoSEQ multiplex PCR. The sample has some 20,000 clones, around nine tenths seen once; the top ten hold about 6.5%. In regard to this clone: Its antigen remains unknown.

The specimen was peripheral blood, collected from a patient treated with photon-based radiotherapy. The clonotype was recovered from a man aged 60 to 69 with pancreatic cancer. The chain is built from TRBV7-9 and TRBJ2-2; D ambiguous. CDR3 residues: CASRSYTGELFF. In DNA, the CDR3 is TGTGCCAGCAGAAGTTACACCGGGGAGCTGTTTTTT.